This entry lists 30 T cell receptor beta chains sequenced from one sample in a study of T cell repertoires in cytomegalovirus infection. TCRdb re-called the reads through MiXCR, storing one row per CDR3 protein. Of 740,000 or so distinct CDR3 sequences in the sample, 35% to 40% were seen once. The sequencing sample was made of PBMCs. These TCRs come from a human donor in good health (CMV status not recorded). Some clones in this sample may be carry-over from other donors' samples.

In this sample, this clonotype turned up a few times. The V gene is TRBV20-1, the J gene TRBJ2-1, with a possible D match to TRBD2 (5 bases). V dropped 5 bases and J dropped 15 bases, with 17 bases sitting between them. Germline V gives CDR1 DFQATT, CDR2 SNEGSKA (reference sequence). The CDR3 runs to 11 residues. CDR3 DNA sequence: TGCAGTGCTTTATCCAGGCAGCGGCTGTTCTTC. It is translated as CSALSRQRLFF.

This clonotype was observed a few times. This chain links TRBV5-5 with TRBJ1-6; TRBD1 matches 10 bases. Looked up from germline, CDR1 is SGHKS and CDR2 is YYEKEE (reference sequence). V lost 4 bases, J lost 7 bases, and 11 bases stayed unmatched. The CDR3 is made up of 17 amino acids. The CDR3 loop is CASSESRQGAWNSPLHF. Written as DNA, the CDR3 is TGTGCCAGCAGCGAATCGAGACAGGGGGCTTGGAATTCACCCCTCCACTTT.

V gene TRBV28 combines with J gene TRBJ1-2, with D unresolved. Per the germline V gene, CDR1 is MDHEN and CDR2 is SYDVKM. The length of the CDR3 is 14 residues. V shed 6 bases and J shed 8 bases, with 19 bases lying between them. The CDR3 protein is CASRTRASSGGYTF. The CDR3 nucleotides are TGTGCCAGCAGGACTAGGGCCTCCTCGGGAGGCTACACCTTC.

V usage is TRBV20-1 and J usage is TRBJ1-3; perhaps TRBD1 as D (6 bases). Germline V gene sequence: CDR1 DFQATT, CDR2 SNEGSKA (reference sequence). Trimming shortened V by 2 bases and J by 0 bases, and 8 bases separated the two germline ends. The CDR3 has 14 amino acids. CDR3 sequence (DNA): TGCAGTGCTAGAAGGGGGGGCTCTGGAAACACCATATATTTT. This translates into CSARRGGSGNTIYF.

The J gene is TRBJ1-1, the V gene TRBV5-6; TRBD1 aligns across 7 bases. Per germline, CDR1 SGHDT and CDR2 YYEEEE. The J segment lost 0 bases and the V segment lost 2 bases, leaving 7 bases of the junction unmatched. The CDR3 loop spans 16 amino acids. The CDR3 region is CASSFPLQGLNTEAFF. In DNA, the CDR3 is TGTGCCAGCAGCTTCCCCTTACAGGGGCTGAACACTGAAGCTTTCTTT.

In its sample, this clonotype was seen many times. The chain has TRBV7-2 and TRBJ1-2; D gene ambiguous. The V gene lost 2 bases and the J gene lost 4 bases, with 8 bases spanning the gap. Germline CDR1 SGHTA, CDR2 FQGNSA. The CDR3 spans 13 residues. The CDR3 loop is CASSLPRAYGYTF. In DNA form, the CDR3 reads TGTGCCAGCAGCTTACCACGGGCCTATGGCTACACCTTC.

This chain links TRBV7-2 with TRBJ2-3; unclear D gene. Trimming shortened V by 1 base and J by 8 bases, and 10 bases separated the two germline ends. The germline V gene encodes CDR1 SGHTA and CDR2 FQGNSA. This CDR3 is 13 amino acids long. The chain's CDR3 is CASSLGDHRTQYF. DNA for the CDR3: TGTGCCAGCAGCTTAGGGGATCATCGTACGCAGTATTTT.

The chain links TRBV7-6 to TRBJ2-5; no firm D call. The V gene's germline CDR1 is SGHVS and CDR2 FNYEAQ. The CDR3 totals 12 residues. Trimming stripped 6 bases from V and 0 bases from J, with 5 bases between. The CDR3 loop reads CASRLDQETQYF. CDR3 DNA sequence: TGTGCCAGCAGATTGGACCAAGAGACCCAGTACTTC.

This chain connects TRBV20-1 to TRBJ1-5; D is uncertain. The CDR3 is 14 residues long. Per the germline V gene, CDR1 is DFQATT and CDR2 is SNEGSKA (reference sequence). V lost 5 bases and J lost 4, with 15 bases in between. The CDR3 DNA follows: TGCAGTGCTCTCCGGACGGCGGAAAATCAGCCCCAGCATTTT. It encodes CSALRTAENQPQHF.

This clonotype appeared a few times. One junction end does not reproduce the germline sequence, and a read error may be involved. The gene calls are TRBV7-2 and TRBJ2-7, with no clear D. The CDR3 consists of 13 residues. Germline V gene data show CDR1 as SGHTA and CDR2 as FQGNSA. CDR3 sequence: CARSLMSRYEKYF. DNA for the CDR3: TGTGCCAGAAGCTTAATGTCTAGGTACGAGAAGTACTTC.

This clonotype was seen only a few times. This rearrangement joins TRBV20-1 to TRBJ1-6, with 11 positions matching TRBD1. Germline assignment: CDR1 DFQATT and CDR2 SNEGSKA (reference sequence). The CDR3 totals 15 residues. Germline trimming cut 1 base from V and 8 bases from J; bases unmatched to any gene: 4. The CDR3 DNA is TGCAGTGCTAGAGTGGACAGGGGGCAAGATTCACCCCTCCACTTT. This encodes CSARVDRGQDSPLHF.

This clonotype was seen ten or more times. The V call is TRBV7-8, the J call TRBJ2-3; TRBD2 is a possible D gene (6 bases). Germline lookup yields CDR1 SGHVS and CDR2 FQNEAQ. This CDR3 spans 14 amino acids. The germline V and J ends were trimmed by 1 base and 6 bases, with 11 bases remaining between them. CDR3 sequence: CASSLVSSADTQYF. Here the CDR3 DNA reads TGTGCCAGCAGCTTAGTATCTAGCGCGGATACGCAGTATTTT.

The rearrangement links TRBV27 to TRBJ2-5; unclear D gene. The germline V gene encodes CDR1 MNHEY and CDR2 SMNVEV (reference sequence). The ends were cut back, 5 bases at V and 0 bases at J, with 13 bases in the middle. This CDR3 has 15 residues. The CDR3 reads CASSITARDQETQYF. The CDR3 DNA reads TGTGCCAGCAGTATAACAGCCCGGGACCAAGAGACCCAGTACTTC.

This clonotype was detected many times. The CDR3 here is CASRSLRLAASYNEQFF. For the CDR3, the DNA is TGTGCCAGCAGATCACTTAGACTAGCGGCCTCCTACAATGAGCAGTTCTTC. The chain has TRBV28 and TRBJ2-1, with 9 bases identical to TRBD2. After removal of 6 bases from V and 0 bases from J, the junction contained 9 bases not matched to a gene. Germline values: CDR1 MDHEN, CDR2 SYDVKM. There are 17 residues in the CDR3.

This clonotype appeared many times. The chain carries TRBV7-8 and TRBJ2-4, with 8 positions matching TRBD1. V lost 2 bases to trimming and J lost 8 bases; unmatched junction nucleotides: 8. The germline CDR1 and CDR2 sequences are SGHVS and FQNEAQ. The CDR3 has 15 amino acids. The CDR3 region is CASSLPGKTGDIQYF. CDR3 sequence (DNA): TGTGCCAGCAGCTTACCAGGAAAGACAGGGGACATTCAGTACTTC.

On this clonotype: A junction end diverges from the germline sequence, so it may reflect a read error. The chain employs TRBV7-2 and TRBJ1-6; D not certain. Germline CDR1 reads SGHTA; CDR2 reads FQGNSA. CDR3 length: 15 residues. CDR3 sequence (DNA): TGTTCCAGCAGCTTTCACAGCTCCTATAATTCACCCCTCCACTTT. It encodes CSSSFHSSYNSPLHF.

Points on this clonotype: This could be a read error, since a much larger clone is one nucleotide away. The J gene is TRBJ2-4, the V gene TRBV7-2, with 12 bases matching TRBD2. CDR3 length: 13 residues. Germline loops: CDR1 SGHTA, CDR2 FQGNSA. The junction had 2 bases not matched to a gene; V was cut back by 8 bases and J by 6 bases. The CDR3 DNA reads TGTGCCAGCCGGGGACTAGCGGGAAACATTCAGTACTTC. Translated: CASRGLAGNIQYF.

V gene TRBV19 combines with J gene TRBJ1-1; D ambiguous. From germline, CDR1 is LNHDA and CDR2 SQIVND (reference sequence). Trimming shortened V by 3 bases and J by 0 bases, and 17 bases separated the two germline ends. The CDR3 spans 17 residues. The CDR3 loop reads CASSMDLEGPMNTEAFF. CDR3 DNA sequence: TGTGCCAGTAGTATGGATCTGGAAGGACCTATGAACACTGAAGCTTTCTTT.

As for this clonotype: A read error may account for a junction end that differs from germline. This CDR3 reads CASSFQDNSYEKYF. CDR3 DNA: TGTGCCAGCAGCTTTCAGGACAACTCCTACGAGAAGTACTTC. The chain is built from TRBV11-2 and TRBJ2-7, with D tentatively TRBD1 (5 bases). Germline assignment: CDR1 SGHAT and CDR2 FQNNGV. The CDR3 is 14 residues long.

The genes are TRBV28 and TRBJ2-3; 7 bases align to TRBD1. Per germline, CDR1 MDHEN and CDR2 SYDVKM. This CDR3 spans 15 amino acids. The V segment lost 4 bases and the J segment 1 base; nucleotides outside the gene matches: 5. The CDR3 reads CASSSSGTGTDTQYF. Here the CDR3 DNA reads TGTGCCAGCAGTTCCTCCGGGACAGGCACAGATACGCAGTATTTT.

In its sample, this clonotype was seen a few times. The V call is TRBV28, the J call TRBJ2-2; no firm D call. The CDR3 has 14 amino acids. With 9 bases removed from V and 4 bases from J, the gap between germline ends came to 15 bases. Germline V gene lookup returns CDR1 MDHEN and CDR2 SYDVKM. CDR3 protein: CASWSAALTGELFF. The CDR3, as DNA: TGTGCCAGTTGGTCCGCAGCACTCACCGGGGAGCTGTTTTTT.

This clonotype was picked up a small number of times. The chain links TRBV28 to TRBJ1-6, with D hard to call. Looked up from germline, CDR1 is MDHEN and CDR2 is SYDVKM. V was pared by 3 bases and J by 8 bases, with 8 bases between. The CDR3 has 13 amino acids. CDR3 nucleotides: TGTGCCAGCAGTTTGCCGTGGGATTCACCCCTCCACTTT. Protein product: CASSLPWDSPLHF.

About this clonotype itself: The junction departs from germline at one end; a sequencing error may be responsible. This rearrangement joins TRBV6-8 to TRBJ1-5; D not resolved. This CDR3 has 14 amino acids. In germline, CDR1 is MNHGY, CDR2 SAAAGT. The CDR3 DNA follows: TGTGCCAGCGGTTACTCTGGTAGCAATCAGCCCCAGCATTTT. Amino acid sequence: CASGYSGSNQPQHF.

A few counts support this clonotype. The chain recombines TRBV28 with TRBJ2-1, with a possible D match to TRBD2 (5 bases). The CDR3 has 12 residues. The V and J ends lost 5 bases and 7 bases respectively, with 9 bases between them. Germline V gives CDR1 MDHEN, CDR2 SYDVKM. The CDR3 DNA reads as TGTGCCAGCAGTGGGAGCGAGAATGAGCAGTTCTTC. Protein sequence: CASSGSENEQFF.

The chain joins TRBV6-5 to TRBJ1-4; D gene unclear. The CDR3 has 13 residues. Trimming shortened V by 5 bases and J by 8 bases, and 12 bases separated the two germline ends. From germline, CDR1 is MNHEY and CDR2 SVGAGI. The CDR3 reads CASSLRTAEKLFF. DNA of the CDR3: TGTGCCAGCAGTCTCCGGACGGCCGAAAAACTGTTTTTT.

The J gene is TRBJ1-4, the V gene TRBV27; no definite D call. The CDR3 totals 14 residues. CDR1 and CDR2 from the germline V gene are MNHEY and SMNVEV (reference sequence). V gave up 4 bases and J gave up 10 bases, with 16 bases separating them. CDR3 sequence: CASSSSPRKAKLFF. The CDR3 bases are TGTGCCAGCAGTTCCTCCCCCAGAAAGGCAAAACTGTTTTTT.

CDR3 nucleotides: TGCAGTGCTAGAGGGACTAGCGGGAGGGCGGATACGCAGTATTTT. Translation: CSARGTSGRADTQYF. The chain is built from TRBV20-1 and TRBJ2-3, with TRBD2 matching 15 bases. The germline CDR1 and CDR2 sequences are DFQATT and SNEGSKA (reference sequence). CDR3 length: 15 amino acids. V dropped 1 base and J dropped 6; count of bases not matched to a gene: 2.

The J gene is TRBJ1-1, the V gene TRBV6-8; 7 nucleotides agree with TRBD1. Looked up from germline, CDR1 is MNHGY and CDR2 is SAAAGT. J gave up 1 base and V 7 bases, and 9 bases lay outside the gene matches. This CDR3 is built from 15 residues. The CDR3 nucleotides are TGTGCCAGCATCTACCCCGGGACAGAGAACACTGAAGCTTTCTTT. It is translated as CASIYPGTENTEAFF.

This chain's CDR3 is CSARAGTSGTDTQYF. CDR3 sequence (DNA): TGCAGTGCTAGGGCTGGGACTAGCGGCACAGATACGCAGTATTTT. The chain joins TRBV20-1 to TRBJ2-3; TRBD2 aligns across 10 bases. The CDR3 covers 15 residues. V was clipped by 3 bases and J by 1 base; unmatched bases: 4. Germline CDR1 DFQATT, CDR2 SNEGSKA (reference sequence).

This clonotype was observed a handful of times. J is TRBJ1-2 and V is TRBV7-8; D unclear. Trimming removed 3 bases from V and 3 bases from J, with 14 bases in between. CDR3 length: 15 amino acids. Germline V lookup: CDR1 SGHVS, CDR2 FQNEAQ. CDR3: CASSLTVAGDYGYTF. The DNA for the CDR3 is TGTGCCAGCAGCTTGACCGTGGCGGGAGACTATGGCTACACCTTC.